These T cell receptor beta chains were read from a single sample in a study of blood T cell repertoires in COVID-19. Generated by immunoSEQ multiplex PCR, the TCRdb table keeps only in-frame clones and is missing some. The sample shows 150,000 to 200,000 clones, over 65% of them seen only once. Source material: peripheral blood. These TCRs come from a man aged 55-75 years with acute or convalescent COVID-19. The CDR3 runs from the conserved cysteine through the conserved F or W. The D gene is left open where the match is weak. Clone size is stated in some rows and not others, as once, few, many or a class when expanded.

V	J	size	D	CDR3	DNA
TRBV5-1	TRBJ2-5	once	TRBD2	CASSLRGSGGETQYF	TGCGCCAGCAGCTTGCGGGGTAGCGGGGGAGAGACCCAGTACTTC
TRBV5-1	TRBJ2-3	once	TRBD1	CASSAGTGVGDTQYF	TGCGCCAGCAGCGCTGGGACAGGGGTAGGAGATACGCAGTATTTT
TRBV5-1	TRBJ1-1	-	-	CASSLAGVYTEAFF	TGCGCCAGCAGCTTGGCAGGGGTCTATACTGAAGCTTTCTTT
TRBV23-1	TRBJ1-1	once	TRBD1	CASSQSLPTGAVAFF	TGCGCCAGCAGTCAATCCCTACCGACAGGGGCTGTAGCTTTCTTT
TRBV7-8	TRBJ2-1	once	-	CASRKSPGQGLYNEQFF	TGTGCCAGCAGAAAGTCACCCGGGCAGGGCCTTTACAATGAGCAGTTCTTC
TRBV4-1	TRBJ1-1	-	-	CASSVQGDRTEAFF	TGCGCCAGCAGCGTACAGGGAGATCGAACTGAAGCTTTCTTT
TRBV9	TRBJ1-6	-	-	CASSLRGDPGNSPLHF	TGTGCCAGCAGCTTGCGGGGAGACCCTGGGAATTCACCCCTCCACTTT
TRBV7-2	TRBJ1-1	-	TRBD1	CASSPRQGAGTEAFF	TGTGCCAGCAGCCCGCGACAGGGGGCCGGCACTGAAGCTTTCTTT
TRBV7-3	TRBJ2-1	-	TRBD2	CASSLTPTSGGAGYPNEQFF	TGTGCCAGCAGCTTAACCCCGACTAGCGGGGGGGCAGGGTATCCCAATGAGCAGTTCTTC
TRBV7-2	TRBJ2-7	few	-	CASSEGGRGEQYF	TGTGCCAGCAGCGAGGGGGGGCGCGGCGAGCAGTACTTC
TRBV4-1	TRBJ1-4	few	-	CASSLPGQLFF	TGCGCCAGCAGCCTCCCTGGCCAACTGTTTTTT
TRBV6-6	TRBJ2-2	-	TRBD1	CASRRDREANGELFF	TGTGCCAGCAGGAGGGACAGGGAGGCTAACGGGGAGCTGTTTTTT
TRBV19	TRBJ2-6	-	-	CASSLLGRLAYSGANVLTF	TGTGCCAGTAGTCTGCTGGGCCGTCTAGCTTACTCTGGGGCCAACGTCCTGACTTTC
TRBV15	TRBJ1-5	-	-	CATSRDPGNQPQHF	TGTGCCACCAGCAGAGATCCCGGGAATCAGCCCCAGCATTTT
TRBV27	TRBJ2-7	-	TRBD1	CASSLGQGGYEQYF	TGTGCCAGCAGTTTAGGACAGGGTGGTTACGAGCAGTACTTC
TRBV6-1	TRBJ1-1	-	-	CASSEMVGGTEAFF	TGTGCCAGCAGTGAAATGGTAGGGGGAACTGAAGCTTTCTTT
TRBV6-2/TRBV6-3	TRBJ2-2	-	-	CASSFTRVTGELFF	TGTGCCAGCAGCTTCACCAGGGTCACCGGGGAGCTGTTTTTT
TRBV27	TRBJ2-2	-	TRBD1	CASSSGTGTGELFF	TGTGCCAGCAGTTCCGGGACAGGGACCGGGGAGCTGTTTTTT
TRBV5-4	TRBJ1-1	few	-	CASSLAYGNTEAFF	TGTGCCAGCAGCTTGGCGTACGGGAACACTGAAGCTTTCTTT
TRBV4-1	TRBJ2-7	-	TRBD1	CASSPGQGSHEQYF	TGCGCCAGCAGCCCTGGACAGGGAAGCCACGAGCAGTACTTC
TRBV7-3	TRBJ1-1	-	-	CASSPGGVNTEAFF	TGTGCCAGCAGCCCCGGGGGGGTGAACACTGAAGCTTTCTTT
TRBV5-6	TRBJ2-6	-	-	CASSTDSVSGANVLTF	TGTGCCAGCAGCACCGACAGTGTCTCTGGGGCCAACGTCCTGACTTTC
TRBV10-3	TRBJ2-3	few	TRBD2	CAISGGTSGGPTDTQYF	TGTGCCATCAGTGGGGGGACTAGCGGGGGGCCCACAGATACGCAGTATTTT
TRBV6-1	TRBJ2-5	-	-	CASSEGYRAGTQYF	TGTGCCAGCAGTGAGGGATACAGGGCGGGGACCCAGTACTTC
TRBV12-3/TRBV12-4	TRBJ1-2	once	TRBD1	CASLTGGSNGYTF	TGTGCCAGCCTAACAGGGGGATCTAATGGCTACACCTTC
TRBV6-5	TRBJ1-2	-	-	CASSSQGYGYTF	TGTGCCAGCAGTAGCCAGGGCTATGGCTACACCTTC
TRBV10-3	TRBJ1-2	-	-	CAIPFRQEGGSNYGYTF	TGTGCCATCCCCTTTAGACAAGAGGGTGGTTCTAACTATGGCTACACCTTC
TRBV5-1	TRBJ2-1	-	-	CASSLDRDSEQFF	TGCGCCAGCAGCTTGGACAGGGATTCTGAGCAGTTCTTC
TRBV18	TRBJ2-1	few	-	CASSPTTQGIFNEQFF	TGTGCCAGCTCACCGACTACCCAGGGGATCTTCAATGAGCAGTTCTTC
TRBV19	TRBJ1-1	-	-	CASSMTRGPTEAFF	TGTGCCAGTAGTATGACGCGGGGGCCCACTGAAGCTTTCTTT
TRBV7-8	TRBJ2-2	-	TRBD1	CASSLPRTGHDTGELFF	TGTGCCAGCAGCTTGCCCCGGACAGGGCATGACACCGGGGAGCTGTTTTTT
TRBV6-6	TRBJ2-3	-	-	CASSSAGSAFTDTQYF	TGTGCCAGCAGCTCGGCAGGGTCCGCATTCACAGATACGCAGTATTTT
TRBV19	TRBJ1-1	once	-	CASRWDQGGNTEAFF	TGTGCCAGTAGATGGGATCAGGGTGGTAACACTGAAGCTTTCTTT
TRBV7-8	TRBJ1-1	-	TRBD1	CASSLTGGRNTEAFF	TGTGCCAGCAGCTTGACAGGGGGGCGGAACACTGAAGCTTTCTTT
TRBV14	TRBJ1-2	-	-	CASSLTGNYGYTF	TGTGCCAGCAGCCTGACTGGGAACTATGGCTACACCTTC
TRBV7-9	TRBJ1-1	-	-	CASSLGGFEAFF	TGTGCCAGCAGCTTAGGCGGTTTTGAAGCTTTCTTT
TRBV18	TRBJ1-1	-	TRBD1	CASSSQGAKGTEAFF	TGTGCCAGCTCATCACAGGGGGCCAAGGGCACTGAAGCTTTCTTT
TRBV4-1	TRBJ1-2	-	TRBD1	CASSQGQGADYGYTF	TGCGCCAGCAGCCAAGGACAGGGGGCGGACTATGGCTACACCTTC
TRBV30	TRBJ2-3	once	-	CAWSQGNADTQYF	TGTGCCTGGTCCCAGGGAAATGCAGATACGCAGTATTTT
TRBV7-3	TRBJ2-1	-	-	CASSLSTVSDEQFF	TGTGCCAGCAGCTTAAGTACGGTGTCCGATGAGCAGTTCTTC
TRBV13	TRBJ2-5	-	TRBD1	CASSSEGTGQETQYF	TGTGCCAGCAGCTCTGAGGGGACAGGCCAAGAGACCCAGTACTTC
TRBV4-1	TRBJ2-1	-	-	CASSQDRRYNEQFF	TGCGCCAGCAGCCAAGATCGGAGGTACAATGAGCAGTTCTTC
TRBV5-1	TRBJ2-5	-	TRBD2	CASSLRSGGEETQYF	TGCGCCAGCAGCTTGAGAAGCGGGGGGGAAGAGACCCAGTACTTC
TRBV27	TRBJ1-6	few	-	CASSLSGGFSPLHF	TGTGCCAGCAGTTTATCGGGGGGTTTCTCACCCCTCCACTTT
TRBV18	TRBJ2-5	-	TRBD1	CASSPTGQGARETQYF	TGTGCCAGCTCACCGACCGGACAGGGGGCGCGTGAGACCCAGTACTTC
TRBV7-8	TRBJ2-3	-	-	CASSLRRDTQYF	TGTGCCAGCAGCTTGCGGCGAGATACGCAGTATTTT
TRBV24-1	TRBJ2-1	few	TRBD2	CATSDSVYGGGVRNEQFF	TGTGCCACCAGTGATTCAGTCTACGGCGGGGGGGTGCGCAATGAGCAGTTCTTC
TRBV29-1	TRBJ1-2	-	TRBD1	CSVENGGTGNGYTF	TGCAGCGTTGAGAACGGGGGGACAGGGAACGGCTACACCTTC
TRBV5-4	TRBJ2-3	-	-	CASSPWEMGAMVRTDTQYF	TGTGCCAGCAGCCCCTGGGAAATGGGGGCGATGGTAAGGACAGATACGCAGTATTTT
TRBV29-1	TRBJ1-4	-	-	CSVESGVDEKLFF	TGCAGCGTTGAATCGGGGGTAGACGAAAAACTGTTTTTT
TRBV2	TRBJ1-3	-	TRBD1	CASIADRADGNTIYF	TGTGCCAGCATAGCGGACAGGGCTGATGGAAACACCATATATTTT
TRBV6-5	TRBJ2-2	-	-	CASSYRGGTGELFF	TGTGCCAGCAGTTACCGGGGTGGGACCGGGGAGCTGTTTTTT
TRBV13	TRBJ2-3	-	TRBD2	CASSYRLAGDTDTQYF	TGTGCCAGCAGTTATAGACTAGCGGGGGACACAGATACGCAGTATTTT
TRBV12-3/TRBV12-4	TRBJ2-3	-	-	CASSFAGDTQYF	TGTGCCAGCAGTTTTGCAGGTGATACGCAGTATTTT